This TCR beta chain was found in a study of T cell repertoires in cytomegalovirus infection. In the study overall: Public signatures in TCR beta pointed to CMV infection and matching HLA type.

V lost 6 bases and J 7 bases, leaving 15 bases between the germline ends. There are 14 residues in the CDR3. Germline V gene lookup returns CDR1 MNHNS and CDR2 SASEGT. This clonotype was found a few times. The target antigen is unknown. Study-level points and caveats: In two of eight donors, the top clonotype was HLA-C-restricted CMV-specific. The cumulative frequency of public TCR beta families identified carriers of CMV plus the relevant HLA.

In TCRdb, the reads were re-called with MiXCR into one record per CDR3 protein. The sample includes 90,000 to 110,000 distinct CDR3 sequences, 25% to 30% seen only once; the top ten take around 80%. This sequence joins TRBV6-1 and TRBJ1-4, with D possibly being TRBD1 (5 bases). Sequenced here: CD8+ T cells from cultured PBMCs, sampled from culture after CMV antigen stimulation. The source of this sequence is a human donor in good health (CMV status not recorded). Some clones in this sample may be carry-over from other donors' samples. The CDR3 sequence: CASRQQVAAEKLFF. Written as DNA, the CDR3 is TGTGCCAGCAGACAACAGGTCGCGGCTGAAAAACTGTTTTTT.